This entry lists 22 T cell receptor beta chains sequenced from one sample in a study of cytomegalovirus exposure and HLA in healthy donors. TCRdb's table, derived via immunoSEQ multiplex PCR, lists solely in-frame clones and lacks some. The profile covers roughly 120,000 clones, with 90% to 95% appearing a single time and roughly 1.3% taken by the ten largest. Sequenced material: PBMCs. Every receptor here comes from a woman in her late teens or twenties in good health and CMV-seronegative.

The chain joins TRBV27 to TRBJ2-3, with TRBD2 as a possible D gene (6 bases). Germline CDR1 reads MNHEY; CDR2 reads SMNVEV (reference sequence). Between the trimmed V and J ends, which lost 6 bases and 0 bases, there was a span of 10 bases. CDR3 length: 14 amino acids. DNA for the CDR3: TGTGCCAGCAGACTAGCACCAAGCACAGATACGCAGTATTTT. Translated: CASRLAPSTDTQYF.

The CDR3: CASSPPPRTGVTEAFF. CDR3 DNA: TGTGCCAGCAGTCCCCCGCCCCGGACAGGGGTAACTGAAGCTTTCTTT. The rearrangement uses TRBV6-6 and TRBJ1-1; 9 bases match TRBD1. The germline V gene has CDR1 MNHNY and CDR2 SVGAGI (reference sequence). V lost 5 bases and J lost 5; bases outside the gene matches: 12. This CDR3 is 16 amino acids long.

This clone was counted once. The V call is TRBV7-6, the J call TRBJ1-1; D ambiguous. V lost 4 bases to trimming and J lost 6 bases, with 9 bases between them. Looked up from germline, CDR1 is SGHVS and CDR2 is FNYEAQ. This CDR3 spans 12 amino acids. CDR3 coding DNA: TGTGCCAGCAGCTCGGTGATCCCTGAAGCTTTCTTT. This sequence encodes CASSSVIPEAFF.

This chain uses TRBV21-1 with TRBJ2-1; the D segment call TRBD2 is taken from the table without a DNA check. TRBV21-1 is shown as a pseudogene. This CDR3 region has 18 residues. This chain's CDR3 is CASSKAKEGSGLGNEQFF. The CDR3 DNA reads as TGTGCCAGCAGCAAAGCGAAAGAGGGTAGCGGGCTAGGGAATGAGCAGTTCTTC.

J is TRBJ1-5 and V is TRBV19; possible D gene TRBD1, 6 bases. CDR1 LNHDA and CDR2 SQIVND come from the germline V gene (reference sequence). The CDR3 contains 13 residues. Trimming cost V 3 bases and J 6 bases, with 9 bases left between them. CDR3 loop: CASSMYRVQPQHF. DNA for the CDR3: TGTGCCAGTAGTATGTACAGGGTTCAGCCCCAGCATTTT.

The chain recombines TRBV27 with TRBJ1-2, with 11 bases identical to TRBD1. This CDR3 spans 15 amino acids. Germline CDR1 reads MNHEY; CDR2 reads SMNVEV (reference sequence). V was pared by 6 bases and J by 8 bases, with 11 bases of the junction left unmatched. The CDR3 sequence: CASRDVGTGGEGYTF. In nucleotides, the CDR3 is TGTGCCAGCAGAGATGTCGGGACAGGGGGAGAGGGCTACACCTTC.

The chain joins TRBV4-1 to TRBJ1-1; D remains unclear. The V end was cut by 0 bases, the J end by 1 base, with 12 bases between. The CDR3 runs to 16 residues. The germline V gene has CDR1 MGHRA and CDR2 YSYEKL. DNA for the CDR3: TGCGCCAGCAGCCAAGATCTCGGGTTATCGAACACTGAAGCTTTCTTT. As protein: CASSQDLGLSNTEAFF.

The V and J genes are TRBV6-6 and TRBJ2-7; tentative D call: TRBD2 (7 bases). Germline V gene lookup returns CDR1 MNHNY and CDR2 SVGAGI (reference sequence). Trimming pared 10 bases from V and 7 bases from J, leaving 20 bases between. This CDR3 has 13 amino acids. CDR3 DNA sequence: TGTGCCACCCAAGGGGGAGGGGTGAGAGAGCAGTACTTC. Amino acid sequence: CATQGGGVREQYF.

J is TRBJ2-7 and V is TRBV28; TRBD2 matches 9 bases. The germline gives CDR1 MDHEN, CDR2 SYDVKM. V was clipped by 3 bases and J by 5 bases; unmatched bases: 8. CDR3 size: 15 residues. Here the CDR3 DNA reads TGTGCCAGCAGTTTCCGCGGGAGGGCCGTACACGAGCAGTACTTC. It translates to CASSFRGRAVHEQYF.

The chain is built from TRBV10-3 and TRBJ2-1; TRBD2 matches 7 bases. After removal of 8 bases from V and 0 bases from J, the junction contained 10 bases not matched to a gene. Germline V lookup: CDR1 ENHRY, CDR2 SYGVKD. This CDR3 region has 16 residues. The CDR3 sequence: CAIGGTSGASYNEQFF. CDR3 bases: TGTGCCATCGGGGGAACGAGCGGGGCCTCCTACAATGAGCAGTTCTTC.

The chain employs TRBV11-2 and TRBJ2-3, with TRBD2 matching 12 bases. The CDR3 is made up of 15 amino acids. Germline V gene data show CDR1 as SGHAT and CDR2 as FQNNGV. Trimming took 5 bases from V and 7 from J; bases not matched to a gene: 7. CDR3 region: CASSPGLAGPHTQYF. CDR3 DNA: TGTGCCAGCAGCCCCGGACTAGCGGGACCCCATACGCAGTATTTT.

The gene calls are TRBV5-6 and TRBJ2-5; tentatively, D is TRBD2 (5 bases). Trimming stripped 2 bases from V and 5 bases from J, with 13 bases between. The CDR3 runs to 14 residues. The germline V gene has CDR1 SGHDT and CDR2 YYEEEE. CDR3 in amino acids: CASSFSGYRETQYF. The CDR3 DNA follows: TGTGCCAGCAGCTTTTCGGGGTATCGCGAGACCCAGTACTTC.

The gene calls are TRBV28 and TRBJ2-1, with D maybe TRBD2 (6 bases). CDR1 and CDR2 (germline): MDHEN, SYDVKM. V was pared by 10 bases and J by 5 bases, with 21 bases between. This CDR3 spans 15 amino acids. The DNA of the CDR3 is TGTGCCACCCTTTGGGGTGGTAGCGGAGACAATGAGCAGTTCTTC. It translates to CATLWGGSGDNEQFF.

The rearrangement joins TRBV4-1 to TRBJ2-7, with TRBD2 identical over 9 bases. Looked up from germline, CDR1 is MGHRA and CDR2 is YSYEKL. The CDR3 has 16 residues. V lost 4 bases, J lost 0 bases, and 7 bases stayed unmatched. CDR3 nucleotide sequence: TGCGCCAGCAGCCTCGCCGGGACTAGCAGCTCCTACGAGCAGTACTTC. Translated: CASSLAGTSSSYEQYF.

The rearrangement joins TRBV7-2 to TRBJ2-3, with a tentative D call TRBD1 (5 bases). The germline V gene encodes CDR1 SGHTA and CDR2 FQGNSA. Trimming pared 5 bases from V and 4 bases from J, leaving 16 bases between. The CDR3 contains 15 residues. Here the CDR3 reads CASSPVGQGSDTQYF. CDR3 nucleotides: TGTGCCAGCAGCCCCGTGGGGCAAGGTTCAGATACGCAGTATTTT.

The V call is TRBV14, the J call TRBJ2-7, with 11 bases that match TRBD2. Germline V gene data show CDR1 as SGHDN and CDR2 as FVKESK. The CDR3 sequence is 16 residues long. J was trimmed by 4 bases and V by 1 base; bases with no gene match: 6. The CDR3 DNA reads TGTGCCAGCAGCCAAGTTGCGGGACTAGCGGCTTACGAGCAGTACTTC. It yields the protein CASSQVAGLAAYEQYF.

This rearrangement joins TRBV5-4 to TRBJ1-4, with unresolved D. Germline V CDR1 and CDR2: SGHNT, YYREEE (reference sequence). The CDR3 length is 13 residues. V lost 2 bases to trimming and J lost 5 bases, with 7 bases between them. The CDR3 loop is CASSLDYNEKLFF. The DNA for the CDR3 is TGTGCCAGCAGCTTAGACTACAATGAAAAACTGTTTTTT. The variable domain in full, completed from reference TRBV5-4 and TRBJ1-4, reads ETGVTQSPTHLIKTRGQQVTLRCSSQSGHNTVSWYQQALGQGPQFIFQYYREEENGRGNFPPRFSGLQFPNYSSELNVNALELDDSALYLCASSLDYNEKLFFGSGTQLSVL.

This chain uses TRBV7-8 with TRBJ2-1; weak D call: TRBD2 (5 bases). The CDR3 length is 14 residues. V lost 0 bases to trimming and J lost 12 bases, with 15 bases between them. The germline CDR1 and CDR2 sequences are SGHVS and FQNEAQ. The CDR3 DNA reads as TGTGCCAGCAGCTTAGCGAGAAACCCCCGGGGGCAGTTCTTC. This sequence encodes CASSLARNPRGQFF.

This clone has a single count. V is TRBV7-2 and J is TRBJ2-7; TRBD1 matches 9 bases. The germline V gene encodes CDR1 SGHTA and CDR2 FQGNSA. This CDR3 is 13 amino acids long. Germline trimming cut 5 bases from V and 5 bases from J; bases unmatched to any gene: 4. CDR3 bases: TGTGCCAGCAGCCGGGACAGGGACAACGAGCAGTACTTC. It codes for CASSRDRDNEQYF.

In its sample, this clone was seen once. CDR3 DNA: TGTGCCTGGGGACGGGGGCAAGAGACCCAGTACTTC. Translation: CAWGRGQETQYF. The J gene is TRBJ2-5, the V gene TRBV30, with D possibly TRBD2 on 6 matching bases. Between the trimmed V and J ends, which lost 5 bases and 2 bases, there was a span of 9 bases. The CDR3 has 12 amino acids. Germline values: CDR1 GTSNPN, CDR2 SVGIG (reference sequence). The complete variable domain, with remaining parts taken from reference TRBV30 and TRBJ2-5, reads SQTIHQWPATLVQPVGSPLSLECTVEGTSNPNLYWYRQAAGRGLQLLFYSVGIGQISSEVPQNLSASRPQDRQFILSSKKLLLSDSGFYLCAWGRGQETQYFGPGTRLLVL.

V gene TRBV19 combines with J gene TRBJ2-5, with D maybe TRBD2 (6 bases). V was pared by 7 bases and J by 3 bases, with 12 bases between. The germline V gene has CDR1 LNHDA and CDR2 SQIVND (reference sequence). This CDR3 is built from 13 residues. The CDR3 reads CASTGGAEETQYF. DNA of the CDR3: TGTGCCAGTACGGGCGGGGCCGAAGAGACCCAGTACTTC.

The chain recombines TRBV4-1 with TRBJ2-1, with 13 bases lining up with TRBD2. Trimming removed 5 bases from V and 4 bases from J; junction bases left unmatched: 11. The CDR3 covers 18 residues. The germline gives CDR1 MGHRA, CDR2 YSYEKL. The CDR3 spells CASSYRSGLAGTYNEQFF. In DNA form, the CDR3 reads TGCGCCAGCAGCTATCGTTCGGGACTAGCGGGAACATACAATGAGCAGTTCTTC.